A single sample is the source of the 4 T cell receptor beta chains below, sequenced in a study of breast tumors, draining lymph nodes, adjacent tissues (dated by TCRdb to 2016 to 2017). Library construction relied on multiplex PCR. The data were produced on an Illumina HiSeq 2000. The public reads were reprocessed in TCRdb via fastp at Q25 and MiXCR, keeping in-frame beta chains. Entries are consolidated by CDR3 protein sequence, retaining the most common genes and DNA. Counted in this sample were roughly 70,000 distinct CDR3 sequences; less than 50% of them appeared once. About 8% of the sample comes from the top ten. Input material: breast tumor tissue. The receptors were gathered from a female donor with breast cancer. Some clones in this sample may be carry-over from other donors' samples.

The table lists this clonotype with a few counts. Germline and junction disagree at one end, which may indicate a read error. The chain is built from TRBV19 and TRBJ1-1; no definite D call. Germline CDR1 is LNHDA and CDR2 is SQIVND (reference sequence). The CDR3 contains 12 residues. The CDR3 loop reads CTSRRLNTEAFF. As DNA, the CDR3 is TGTACCAGTAGGAGATTGAACACTGAAGCTTTCTTT. Drawing the rest from reference TRBV19 and TRBJ1-1, the complete variable domain is DGGITQSPKYLFRKEGQNVTLSCEQNLNHDAMYWYRQDPGQGLRLIYYSQIVNDFQKGDIAEGYSVSREKKESFPLTVTSAQKNPTAFYLCTSRRLNTEAFFGQGTRLTVV.

Many counts were recorded for this clonotype. The chain is built from TRBV5-6 and TRBJ1-5; D ambiguous. This CDR3 is 16 amino acids long. CDR1 and CDR2 from the germline V gene are SGHDT and YYEEEE. V lost 6 bases to trimming and J lost 1 base, with 17 bases between them. In DNA, the CDR3 is TGTGCCAGCACCTCCGCGACGGCACCCAGCAATCAGCCCCAGCATTTT. It translates to CASTSATAPSNQPQHF.

The V gene is TRBV7-9, the J gene TRBJ1-5; tentatively, D is TRBD1 (5 bases). The length of the CDR3 is 13 residues. CDR1 and CDR2 from the germline V gene are SEHNR and FQNEAQ (reference sequence). The germline V and J ends were trimmed by 11 bases and 5 bases, with 16 bases remaining between them. CDR3 sequence reads: CAWSVVGDQPQHF. The CDR3 DNA follows: TGTGCCTGGAGTGTAGTGGGGGATCAGCCCCAGCATTTT.

This clonotype has only one observation. CDR3: CASSLPPGQGSTDTQYF. The CDR3 nucleotides are TGTGCCAGCAGCTTGCCACCGGGACAGGGGAGCACAGATACGCAGTATTTT. This rearrangement joins TRBV13 to TRBJ2-3, with TRBD1 identical over 10 bases. The CDR3 has 17 residues. From germline, CDR1 is PRHDT and CDR2 FYEKMQ (reference sequence). J was trimmed by 0 bases and V by 3 bases; bases with no gene match: 6.